Following are 31 T cell receptor beta chains from one sample sequenced in a study of CD8 T cells in Susac syndrome. Random-hexamer reverse transcription was applied to roughly 0.5 to 1 ug RNA. TCRdb reprocessed the immunoSEQ multiplex PCR reads via MiXCR and lists one record per CDR3 protein. The sample lists more than 200,000 distinct CDR3 sequences, around 93% seen once, with around 0.07% in the top ten. Sequenced input: CD4+ T cells from PBMCs. These receptors came from a human donor with multiple sclerosis.

There are a few counts of this clonotype. V and J are TRBV12-5 and TRBJ1-3; D remains unclear. There are 10 residues in the CDR3. From germline, CDR1 is LGHNT and CDR2 FRNRAP. Between the trimmed V and J ends, which lost 6 bases and 6 bases, there was a span of 3 bases. The CDR3 here is CASGLNTIYF. The CDR3 nucleotides read TGTGCTAGTGGCCTAAACACCATATATTTT.

V is TRBV7-2 and J is TRBJ1-2; no definite D call. V dropped 0 bases and J dropped 2 bases, with 13 bases sitting between them. CDR1 is SGHTA, CDR2 FQGNSA, per germline. The CDR3 has 16 residues. DNA for the CDR3: TGTGCCAGCAGCTTAGCCGGGCGAATCGTAAACTATGGCTACACCTTC. It translates to CASSLAGRIVNYGYTF.

V gene TRBV12-3 or TRBV12-4 combines with J gene TRBJ1-5; TRBD1 agrees at 7 bases. This CDR3 is 15 amino acids long. V lost 6 bases and J lost 2; bases outside the gene matches: 7. The CDR3 region is CASRQKGAGNQPQHF. The DNA for the CDR3 is TGTGCCAGCAGGCAGAAGGGGGCCGGCAATCAGCCCCAGCATTTT.

The chain links TRBV5-4 to TRBJ1-1; 7 nucleotides align to TRBD1. The CDR3 runs 16 residues. V was pared by 4 bases and J by 4 bases, with 13 bases of the junction left unmatched. CDR1 is SGHNT, CDR2 YYREEE, per germline (reference sequence). The DNA of the CDR3 is TGTGCCAGCAGCGCCATCCACAGGGGTATAGGCACTGAAGCTTTCTTT. This translates into CASSAIHRGIGTEAFF.

J is TRBJ2-1 and V is TRBV24-1; tentatively, D is TRBD2 (5 bases). In germline, CDR1 is KGHDR, CDR2 SFDVKD. This CDR3 is 18 amino acids long. Trimming shortened V by 3 bases and J by 0 bases, and 17 bases separated the two germline ends. The CDR3 region has the DNA TGTGCCACCAGTGATGACAAAACTAGACCGAGCTCCTACAATGAGCAGTTCTTC. This gives the protein CATSDDKTRPSSYNEQFF.

This chain links TRBV3-1 with TRBJ2-2, with TRBD2 matching 10 bases. The CDR3 is made up of 18 amino acids. Germline V lookup: CDR1 LGHDT, CDR2 YNNKEL (reference sequence). V trimming: 3 bases; J trimming: 6 bases; junction bases outside the gene matches: 13. The CDR3 coding sequence is TGTGCCAGCAGCCAGGGATTGCCGGGACTAGCGAGGGCCGGGGAGCTGTTTTTT. Amino acid sequence: CASSQGLPGLARAGELFF.

This sequence joins TRBV6-1 and TRBJ1-2; D possibly corresponds to TRBD1 (6 bases). Germline-derived CDR1 and CDR2 are MNHNS and SASEGT. The CDR3 covers 14 residues. Trimming shortened V by 0 bases and J by 8 bases, and 13 bases separated the two germline ends. DNA of the CDR3: TGTGCCAGCAGTGAAGCCGGAGGGGGGGAAGGCTACACCTTC. Translating it yields CASSEAGGGEGYTF.

The chain joins TRBV12-3 or TRBV12-4 to TRBJ1-6; 7 bases line up with TRBD1. The CDR3 totals 15 residues. V lost 6 bases, J lost 10 bases, and 12 bases stayed unmatched. The CDR3 region has the DNA TGTGCCAGCAGCTCCGCAGGACAGGTAACCTCACCCCTCCACTTT. Amino acids: CASSSAGQVTSPLHF.

V usage is TRBV5-6 and J usage is TRBJ2-3; perhaps TRBD2 as D (6 bases). V gave up 4 bases and J gave up 0 bases, with 15 bases separating them. CDR1 and CDR2 from the germline V gene are SGHDT and YYEEEE. This CDR3 region has 16 residues. The CDR3 DNA is TGTGCCAGCAGCGACCCGACTAGATCTAGCACAGATACGCAGTATTTT. Protein product: CASSDPTRSSTDTQYF.

The CDR3 DNA reads TGTGCCAGCAGTGAACGGAACAGGGCGATCGGGGGCTACACCTTC. Translation: CASSERNRAIGGYTF. The chain carries TRBV2 and TRBJ1-2; TRBD1 might be the D (6 bases). The CDR3 is 15 residues long. Germline V gene sequence: CDR1 SNHLY, CDR2 FYNNEI. The V and J ends lost 2 bases and 8 bases respectively, with 18 bases between them.

The gene calls are TRBV6-6 and TRBJ1-4; D ambiguous. The germline V and J ends were trimmed by 5 bases and 3 bases, with 10 bases remaining between them. The CDR3 runs 14 residues. Germline CDR1 MNHNY, CDR2 SVGAGI (reference sequence). The CDR3 DNA is TGTGCCAGCAGTGACTGGGGAGCTAATGAAAAACTGTTTTTT. The encoded protein is CASSDWGANEKLFF.

The chain couples TRBV29-1 to TRBJ1-1; D is undetermined. Germline V gene lookup returns CDR1 SQVTM and CDR2 ANQGSEA. The germline V and J ends were trimmed by 5 bases and 5 bases, with 18 bases remaining between them. The CDR3 length is 14 residues. CDR3 nucleotide sequence: TGCAGCGTTTCAACAGCCGTCTTGGGAACTGAAGCTTTCTTT. It is translated as CSVSTAVLGTEAFF.

This chain links TRBV6-6 with TRBJ2-7; tentative D call: TRBD1 (6 bases). Trimming removed 9 bases at V and 2 bases at J, with 17 bases between. Germline V gene sequence: CDR1 MNHNY, CDR2 SVGAGI (reference sequence). The CDR3 extends over 14 amino acids. Here the CDR3 DNA reads TGTGCCAGTACAGGGTCGGGAAGGACCTACGAGCAGTACGTC. Amino acid sequence: CASTGSGRTYEQYV.

This chain uses TRBV5-4 with TRBJ1-1; no clear D. The length of the CDR3 is 14 residues. Trimming removed 0 bases from V and 5 bases from J, with 11 bases in between. Germline lookup yields CDR1 SGHNT and CDR2 YYREEE (reference sequence). Written as DNA, the CDR3 is TGTGCCAGCAGCTTGGCCGCGCGTGGAACTGAAGCTTTCTTT. Amino acids: CASSLAARGTEAFF.

The J gene is TRBJ1-5, the V gene TRBV5-6; the D gene is possibly TRBD1 (5 bases). Trimming took 4 bases from V and 4 from J, leaving 15 bases between them. The V gene's germline CDR1 is SGHDT and CDR2 YYEEEE. The CDR3 is 15 amino acids. The DNA for the CDR3 is TGTGCCAGCAGCCTGGGGACGGTTCGGAATCAGCCCCAGCATTTT. It codes for CASSLGTVRNQPQHF.

This clonotype was recorded only once. This chain connects TRBV12-3 or TRBV12-4 to TRBJ2-2; D is unclear. Trimming cost V 6 bases and J 9 bases, with 14 bases left between them. CDR3 length: 13 residues. The CDR3 here is CASSPRLGWELFF. Written as DNA, the CDR3 is TGTGCCAGCAGCCCTCGACTCGGGTGGGAGCTGTTTTTT.

This clonotype has a handful of counts. The chain employs TRBV5-1 and TRBJ1-6; weak D call: TRBD1 (5 bases). Germline values: CDR1 SGHRS, CDR2 YFSETQ. The ends were cut back, 4 bases at V and 4 bases at J, with 15 bases in the middle. This CDR3 spans 16 amino acids. The chain's CDR3 is CASSGVGQGYNSPLHF. For the CDR3, the DNA is TGCGCCAGCAGCGGTGTTGGCCAGGGTTATAATTCACCCCTCCACTTT.

A remark on this clonotype: The conserved phenylalanine or tryptophan is not found at the CDR3 terminus, so this likely reflects a read error. This sequence joins TRBV18 and TRBJ2-3; the match to TRBD2 covers 12 bases. The CDR3 is made up of 15 amino acids. V shed 6 bases and J 2 bases; nucleotides not matched to a gene: 3. Germline V lookup: CDR1 KGHSH, CDR2 LQKENI. CDR3: CASSPSGGDTDTQYL. The CDR3, as DNA: TGTGCCAGCTCCCCTAGCGGGGGGGACACAGATACGCAGTATCTT.

This clonotype was recorded once. This rearrangement joins TRBV30 to TRBJ2-3, with TRBD2 matching over 9 bases. The length of the CDR3 is 16 residues. Looked up from germline, CDR1 is GTSNPN and CDR2 is SVGIG (reference sequence). V was clipped by 2 bases and J by 10 bases; unmatched bases: 16. The CDR3 protein is CAWSPRSGVAGGAQYF. CDR3 in DNA: TGTGCCTGGAGTCCTCGCTCAGGGGTTGCGGGAGGGGCGCAGTATTTT.

This chain joins TRBV20-1 and TRBJ2-7; D call uncertain. The germline V and J ends were trimmed by 3 bases and 4 bases, with 7 bases remaining between them. Per germline, CDR1 DFQATT and CDR2 SNEGSKA (reference sequence). The CDR3 sequence is 11 residues long. CDR3 protein: CSASLGYEQYV. CDR3 nucleotide sequence: TGCAGTGCTAGTCTAGGGTACGAGCAGTACGTC.

V gene TRBV5-1 combines with J gene TRBJ2-1; maybe TRBD1 (7 bases). The germline CDR1 and CDR2 sequences are SGHRS and YFSETQ. Trimming took off 4 bases at V and 4 bases at J, with 18 bases between the two ends. The CDR3 consists of 16 residues. The CDR3 is CASSGDSLRGYNEQFF. The CDR3 nucleotides are TGCGCCAGCAGCGGGGACAGCCTCCGGGGGTACAATGAGCAGTTCTTC.

J is TRBJ2-7 and V is TRBV2; perhaps TRBD2 as D (5 bases). The V end lost 2 bases, the J end lost 5 bases, and 7 bases lay between the germline ends. The CDR3 sequence is 12 residues long. Germline CDR1 is SNHLY and CDR2 is FYNNEI. This CDR3 reads CASSEYGNEQYV. Written as DNA, the CDR3 is TGTGCCAGCAGTGAATACGGGAACGAGCAGTACGTC.

The chain uses TRBV29-1 and TRBJ2-1, with D possibly matching TRBD2 (6 bases). Germline V gene data show CDR1 as SQVTM and CDR2 as ANQGSEA. CDR3 length: 12 residues. Trimming stripped 5 bases from V and 8 bases from J, with 13 bases between. CDR3 sequence (DNA): TGCAGCGTTTCCGGGGGAAGGGATGAGCAGTTCTTC. Its protein is CSVSGGRDEQFF.

V usage is TRBV12-3 or TRBV12-4 and J usage is TRBJ2-1, with D possibly TRBD1 on 5 matching bases. CDR3 length equals 13 residues. Deletions cut 6 bases from V and 6 bases from J, with 12 bases between. For the CDR3, the DNA is TGTGCCAGCAGCCAGGGATCGGGCAATGAGCAGTTCTTC. This codes for CASSQGSGNEQFF.

The rearrangement joins TRBV6-4 to TRBJ2-1; the D gene is possibly TRBD2 (5 bases). The V end lost 3 bases, the J end lost 9 bases, and 15 bases lay between the germline ends. The CDR3 totals 14 residues. The germline gives CDR1 MRHNA, CDR2 SNTAGT. The CDR3 sequence: CASSEGAAPGEQFF. The DNA for the CDR3 is TGTGCCAGCAGTGAGGGAGCCGCCCCAGGTGAGCAGTTCTTC.

In this sample, this clonotype turned up once. The chain employs TRBV20-1 and TRBJ2-1; D remains ambiguous. Germline CDR1 is DFQATT and CDR2 is SNEGSKA (reference sequence). CDR3 length equals 12 residues. Deletions cut 4 bases from V and 2 bases from J, with 6 bases between. The DNA of the CDR3 is TGCAGTGCTATAAAAACCTACAATGAGCAGTTCTTC. Its translation is CSAIKTYNEQFF.

The chain is built from TRBV20-1 and TRBJ1-5; unclear D gene. The germline V and J ends were trimmed by 3 bases and 0 bases, with 24 bases remaining between them. This CDR3 has 19 residues. Looked up from germline, CDR1 is DFQATT and CDR2 is SNEGSKA (reference sequence). CDR3 sequence: CSARPRYAGYPDSNQPQHF. CDR3 DNA: TGCAGTGCTAGGCCCCGATACGCCGGGTACCCGGATAGCAATCAGCCCCAGCATTTT.

V gene TRBV5-1 combines with J gene TRBJ2-5; D unclear. V was pared by 3 bases and J by 3 bases, with 12 bases between. Looked up from germline, CDR1 is SGHRS and CDR2 is YFSETQ. The CDR3 extends over 14 amino acids. Written as DNA, the CDR3 is TGCGCCAGCAGCTCGACACACCCAGAAGAGACCCAGTACTTC. This codes for CASSSTHPEETQYF.

The V gene is TRBV7-9, the J gene TRBJ2-7, with 8 bases matching TRBD2. Germline-derived CDR1 and CDR2 are SEHNR and FQNEAQ (reference sequence). Trimming removed 0 bases from V and 3 bases from J; junction bases left unmatched: 4. The CDR3 extends over 15 amino acids. This CDR3 reads CASSLAAGGFYEQYF. As DNA, the CDR3 is TGTGCCAGCAGCTTAGCGGCGGGGGGTTTCTACGAGCAGTACTTC.

Notes on this clonotype: At one end the junction does not follow the germline gene, possibly because of a read error. The chain carries TRBV6-6 and TRBJ1-5; maybe TRBD1 (5 bases). This CDR3 has 16 amino acids. Germline-derived CDR1 and CDR2 are MNHNY and SVGAGI (reference sequence). CDR3 loop: CSSSYSRRAPNQPQHF. CDR3 bases: TGTTCCAGCAGTTACTCGCGCAGGGCACCCAATCAGCCCCAGCATTTT.

This clonotype was observed a single time. This chain uses TRBV7-9 with TRBJ2-1; maybe TRBD1 (5 bases). The germline CDR1 and CDR2 sequences are SEHNR and FQNEAQ (reference sequence). V lost 1 base and J 6 bases, leaving 10 bases between the germline ends. The length of the CDR3 is 14 residues. CDR3 amino acids: CASSLGPQVNEQFF. The CDR3 bases are TGTGCCAGCAGCTTAGGACCACAGGTCAATGAGCAGTTCTTC. Filled out from reference TRBV7-9 and TRBJ2-1, the complete variable domain reads DTGVSQNPRHKITKRGQNVTFRCDPISEHNRLYWYRQTLGQGPEFLTYFQNEAQLEKSRLLSDRFSAERPKGSFSTLEIQRTEQGDSAMYLCASSLGPQVNEQFFGPGTRLTVL.